This TCR beta chain was found in a study of human T cells and chemical hapten exposure. Study in general: For sensitization, 2% DPC was applied to an approximately 2 cm by approximately 2 cm patch of upper inner arm skin. Study observations and caveats: TCRs at high frequency, those above 1 in 1000, did not change with DPC sensitization.

The time point denotes: patch test 3, about 24 weeks after DPC sensitization. Treatment described: therapeutic diphenylcyclopropenone sensitization with weekly scalp DPC. Comments on this clonotype: Its antigen is still unknown.

With V trimmed by 5 bases and J by 2 bases, 2 bases remained unmatched. The germline gives CDR1 SGHTA, CDR2 FQGNSA. The CDR3 extends over 13 amino acids. Unique molecular identifiers were attached to individual cDNA molecules during library preparation. From the RACE reads, TCRdb called clonotypes with MiXCR, one entry per CDR3 protein. The sample has over 55,000 distinct CDR3 sequences; more than 9.5% are singletons. This clonotype was sampled from a woman in her 50s with alopecia areata. Some clones in this sample may be carry-over from other donors' samples. The rearrangement joins TRBV7-2 to TRBJ2-5; TRBD1 matches 7 bases. The sequenced sample was whole blood, obtained in connection with sensitization to the hapten diphenylcyclopropenone (DPC). The CDR3 is CASSRDRQETQYF. CDR3 nucleotides: TGTGCCAGCAGCCGGGACAGACAAGAGACCCAGTACTTC.